The 16 T cell receptor beta chains reported below all come from one sample, sequenced in a study of identical twins. TCRdb re-derived calls from the 5' RACE reads in MiXCR, one entry per CDR3 protein. The repertoire includes some 190,000 distinct CDR3 sequences, approximately 15% of them detected once, and around two fifths sits in the top ten. The same specimen was also included in a second study, on T cells expressing NK-cell markers.

Sequences were obtained from CD8+ T cells sorted from blood. These receptors all stem from a woman aged 18 to 35 in good health.

The chain couples TRBV29-1 to TRBJ2-7, with 9 bases aligning to TRBD1. V trimming: 3 bases; J trimming: 7 bases; junction bases outside the gene matches: 7. Germline V CDR1 and CDR2: SQVTM, ANQGSEA. This CDR3 region has 13 residues. CDR3 region: CSVEDRGVREQYF. The CDR3 bases are TGCAGCGTTGAGGACAGGGGCGTAAGGGAGCAGTACTTC.

The chain uses TRBV4-2 and TRBJ1-4; 10 bases match TRBD1. The germline V gene has CDR1 LGHNA and CDR2 YNFKEQ. V dropped 3 bases and J dropped 8; count of bases not matched to a gene: 12. CDR3 length: 17 residues. The CDR3 nucleotides are TGTGCCAGCAGCCACCCTTATCCCTGGACAGGGGGGGAAAAACTGTTTTTT. As protein: CASSHPYPWTGGEKLFF.

This chain uses TRBV10-3 with TRBJ2-1; 8 nucleotides align to TRBD2. The CDR3 is 12 amino acids. The germline CDR1 and CDR2 sequences are ENHRY and SYGVKD. V shed 9 bases and J 2 bases; nucleotides not matched to a gene: 0. Written as DNA, the CDR3 is TGTGCCATACTAGCGGCCTACAATGAGCAGTTCTTC. Amino acid sequence: CAILAAYNEQFF.

This clonotype was recorded a few times. The chain joins TRBV20-1 to TRBJ2-3; D perhaps matches TRBD2 (6 bases). Germline CDR1 DFQATT, CDR2 SNEGSKA (reference sequence). The CDR3 covers 16 residues. Trimming stripped 6 bases from V and 0 bases from J, with 19 bases between. The CDR3, as DNA: TGCAGTGCCGGGGGACCTACTACACCAAGCACAGATACGCAGTATTTT. This codes for CSAGGPTTPSTDTQYF.

V usage is TRBV7-8 and J usage is TRBJ1-5; D is unclear. Trimming stripped 2 bases from V and 4 bases from J, with 12 bases between. This CDR3 comprises 15 residues. Germline CDR1 and CDR2: SGHVS and FQNEAQ. CDR3 region: CASSLLGSNNQPQHF. In DNA, the CDR3 is TGTGCCAGCAGCTTACTGGGATCGAATAATCAGCCCCAGCATTTT.

V is TRBV7-9 and J is TRBJ1-1; perhaps TRBD1 as D (5 bases). CDR3 size: 15 residues. Germline V gene data show CDR1 as SEHNR and CDR2 as FQNEAQ (reference sequence). V lost 7 bases to trimming and J lost 0 bases, with 15 bases between them. The CDR3 region has the DNA TGTGCCAGCACCTCCGGCAGGGTCATGAACACTGAAGCTTTCTTT. It codes for CASTSGRVMNTEAFF.

The gene calls are TRBV5-1 and TRBJ1-1; 8 bases agree with TRBD1. J was trimmed by 5 bases and V by 7 bases; bases with no gene match: 7. There are 13 residues in the CDR3. Per germline, CDR1 SGHRS and CDR2 YFSETQ. Here the CDR3 DNA reads TGCGCCAGCTGGGGGACAGGTGGAACTGAAGCTTTCTTT. Residues: CASWGTGGTEAFF.

This sequence joins TRBV20-1 and TRBJ1-5; 10 nucleotides agree with TRBD1. This CDR3 has 15 residues. With V trimmed by 7 bases and J by 7 bases, 13 bases remained unmatched. The germline V gene has CDR1 DFQATT and CDR2 SNEGSKA (reference sequence). CDR3 in DNA: TGCAGTGGACTTCCTCGACAGGGGGCTGGGCAGCCCCAGCATTTT. This encodes CSGLPRQGAGQPQHF.

In this sample, this clonotype turned up many times. The rearrangement joins TRBV12-3 or TRBV12-4 to TRBJ2-1; D is tentatively TRBD1 or TRBD2 (7 bases each). Trimming cost V 1 base and J 0 bases, with 22 bases left between them. This CDR3 is 20 amino acids long. The CDR3 reads CASSLGQGGSSESSYNEQFF. The CDR3 DNA is TGTGCCAGCAGTTTAGGACAGGGAGGGAGCAGCGAGAGCTCCTACAATGAGCAGTTCTTC.

This clonotype came up a few times. The chain is built from TRBV5-1 and TRBJ2-5; 13 nucleotides agree with TRBD2. V trimming: 0 bases; J trimming: 3 bases; junction bases outside the gene matches: 2. Germline lookup yields CDR1 SGHRS and CDR2 YFSETQ. The CDR3 is 16 amino acids. CDR3 protein: CASSLVLAGGEETQYF. In DNA, the CDR3 is TGCGCCAGCAGCTTGGTACTAGCGGGAGGGGAAGAGACCCAGTACTTC.

This clonotype was counted ten times or more. Since a far larger clone is one base different, this is likely a read error. The rearrangement joins TRBV5-6 to TRBJ1-4; D not resolved. Trimming took 3 bases from V and 0 from J, leaving 6 bases between them. Looked up from germline, CDR1 is SGHDT and CDR2 is YYEEEE. This CDR3 contains 14 residues. CDR3 bases: TGTGCCAGCAGCTCGATTGCAACTAATGAAAAACTGTTTTTT. As protein: CASSSIATNEKLFF.

The chain couples TRBV12-5 to TRBJ2-6, with D unresolved. The germline V gene has CDR1 LGHNT and CDR2 FRNRAP. V gave up 8 bases and J gave up 2 bases, with 7 bases separating them. This CDR3 has 13 residues. CDR3 coding DNA: TGTGCTAGTAACTCCCCTGGGGCCAACGTCCTGACTTTC. Protein: CASNSPGANVLTF.

This clonotype was seen only a few times. The gene calls are TRBV5-1 and TRBJ1-1, with 9 bases fitting TRBD1. This CDR3 spans 16 amino acids. V lost 2 bases to trimming and J lost 4 bases; unmatched junction nucleotides: 9. CDR1 and CDR2 from the germline V gene are SGHRS and YFSETQ. This CDR3 is CASSLLGQGHGTEAFF. The CDR3 DNA is TGCGCCAGCAGCTTATTGGGACAGGGCCACGGCACTGAAGCTTTCTTT.

This chain joins TRBV7-2 and TRBJ2-3, with TRBD1 identical over 10 bases. This CDR3 comprises 15 residues. Germline lookup yields CDR1 SGHTA and CDR2 FQGNSA. After removal of 3 bases from V and 1 base from J, the junction contained 1 base not matched to a gene. CDR3 sequence: CASSFGTGGTDTQYF. The CDR3 coding sequence is TGTGCCAGCAGCTTTGGGACAGGGGGCACAGATACGCAGTATTTT.

This clonotype was found a few times. The chain carries TRBV10-2 and TRBJ2-2, with 8 bases identical to TRBD2. V shed 5 bases and J 5 bases; nucleotides not matched to a gene: 10. Germline CDR1 reads WSHSY; CDR2 reads SAAADI. The CDR3 totals 16 residues. DNA of the CDR3: TGCGCCAGCAGTAGGGGGACTAGTATCGTGACCGGGGAGCTGTTTTTT. Residues: CASSRGTSIVTGELFF.

This clonotype was seen more than once but under ten times. The V gene is TRBV9, the J gene TRBJ1-1; no clear D gene. Germline CDR1 is SGDLS and CDR2 is YYNGEE. The CDR3 loop spans 13 amino acids. With 0 bases removed from V and 0 bases from J, the gap between germline ends came to 3 bases. CDR3 DNA: TGTGCCAGCAGCGTAGATCTGAACACTGAAGCTTTCTTT. This encodes CASSVDLNTEAFF.